This T cell receptor (beta chain) stems from a study of cytomegalovirus exposure and HLA in healthy donors. Overall study: A prior analysis found about 110 million unique TCR beta sequences from 150 million to 200 million T cells.

This clone was seen a handful of times. The antigen remains undetermined. This CDR3 is built from 11 residues. V was pared by 4 bases and J by 13 bases, with 12 bases between. Per the germline V gene, CDR1 is SGHDT and CDR2 is YYEEEE. Study results and caveats: A few V segments could not be told apart, such as TRBV6-2 and TRBV6-3, and were left out.

13 Jbeta primers and 60 Vbeta primers were used for the PCR. Libraries were prepared by immunoSEQ multiplex PCR; TCRdb keeps only in-frame clonotypes and omits some of them. The repertoire has 120,000 to 150,000 clones, about three quarters of them found once; the top ten carry under 4.5%. The sample consisted of PBMCs. The sequence was obtained from a man aged 18 to 29 in good health and CMV-seronegative. The genes are TRBV5-6 and TRBJ1-3, with D possibly TRBD1 on 6 matching bases. The CDR3 DNA sequence: TGTGCCAGCAGCCCCAGGGGAAAAATATATTTT. It specifies CASSPRGKIYF.